This section outlines one T cell receptor (beta chain) sequence together with its context. Its antigen is unknown. The data belong to a study of metastatic and nonmetastatic thyroid tumors. On the study more broadly: It was across blood and tumor or nodule tissue from malignant and benign thyroid patients that repertoires were compared. Overall study findings and caveats: Benign nodules reportedly had significantly lower TCR beta diversity than malignant thyroid tumors in blood and tumor.

Study processing details: A distant-metastasis classifier for papillary thyroid cancer was built using CDR3 differences across clinicopathological groups. TCRdb ran MiXCR on the PCR reads. For this entry, the V and J calls and clone size follow TCRdb and not the study's own pipeline. This sample has roughly 14,000 clones; roughly 34% occur once, and the top ten carry around 10%. Each patient went into thyroid surgery without having received any treatment. Sequencing was performed on tumor tissue. The receptor was isolated from a male donor with papillary thyroid cancer or a benign thyroid nodule (not recorded which). Some clones in this sample may be carry-over from other donors' samples.

The DNA of the CDR3 is TGTGCCAGCAGCTTGGTCCAGGGGGGCTATGGCTACACCTTC. Protein sequence: CASSLVQGGYGYTF. The chain recombines TRBV5-6 with TRBJ1-2, with TRBD1 identical over 7 bases. V was clipped by 0 bases and J by 4 bases; unmatched bases: 3. The CDR3 totals 14 residues. Germline CDR1 SGHDT, CDR2 YYEEEE.